The 20 T cell receptor beta chains given below trace back to one sample, sequenced in a study of response to subunit inactivated influenza vaccine. Using its own MiXCR run on the RT-PCR reads, TCRdb lists one record per CDR3 protein. There are around 520,000 distinct CDR3 sequences in the sample; about 11% occur only once, and about 10% lies in the top ten. The specimen comprised PBMCs from blood, sampled on the day of vaccination. These receptor sequences come from a man aged 50-59 years who received an inactivated influenza vaccine.

There are a few counts of this clonotype. This rearrangement joins TRBV5-1 to TRBJ2-1, with 8 bases matching TRBD1. Germline V gives CDR1 SGHRS, CDR2 YFSETQ. CDR3 length: 14 residues. The V and J ends lost 4 bases and 7 bases, in that order; junction bases with no gene match: 7. This CDR3 is CASSPGQVGNEQFF. The CDR3, as DNA: TGCGCCAGCAGCCCGGGACAGGTTGGGAATGAGCAGTTCTTC.

This clonotype has a count of ten or more. The CDR3 sequence is CASSSGQGGGEQFF. CDR3 nucleotides: TGCGCCAGCAGCTCAGGACAGGGGGGAGGTGAGCAGTTCTTC. V and J are TRBV5-1 and TRBJ2-1; 10 bases fit TRBD1. The CDR3 length is 14 residues. The J segment lost 9 bases and the V segment lost 3 bases, leaving 6 bases of the junction unmatched. Germline V gene sequence: CDR1 SGHRS, CDR2 YFSETQ.

The chain couples TRBV6-2 or TRBV6-3 to TRBJ2-1; 10 positions match TRBD2. The CDR3 totals 19 residues. Germline V lookup: CDR1 MNHEY, CDR2 SVGEGT. J was trimmed by 2 bases and V by 6 bases; bases with no gene match: 16. CDR3 in DNA: TGTGCCAGCAGAGCCATCGGAACTAGCGGGACAACCCCCTACAATGAGCAGTTCTTC. Translation: CASRAIGTSGTTPYNEQFF.

In its sample, this clonotype was seen a few times. The chain combines TRBV28 with TRBJ2-7, with D possibly TRBD1 on 6 matching bases. V lost 3 bases to trimming and J lost 5 bases, with 11 bases between them. This CDR3 is 13 amino acids long. CDR1 and CDR2 (germline): MDHEN, SYDVKM. CDR3 protein: CASSFWTENEQYF. The DNA of the CDR3 is TGTGCCAGCAGTTTTTGGACAGAAAACGAGCAGTACTTC.

This clonotype has more than one count but fewer than ten. The genes are TRBV7-2 and TRBJ2-2, with D uncertain. The germline CDR1 and CDR2 sequences are SGHTA and FQGNSA. CDR3 length: 15 residues. Trimming took 1 base from V and 2 from J, leaving 8 bases between them. The CDR3 protein is CASSLVSVNTGELFF. CDR3 nucleotides: TGTGCCAGCAGCTTAGTGTCAGTCAACACCGGGGAGCTGTTTTTT.

Regarding this clonotype: A read error may produce the germline difference seen at one junction end. The chain is built from TRBV15 and TRBJ2-1, with TRBD2 as a possible D gene (6 bases). Germline CDR1 LNHNV, CDR2 YYDKDF (reference sequence). There are 15 residues in the CDR3. The DNA for the CDR3 is TGTGCCACCAGCAGAGGACTAGGGGTCTACACTGAGCAGTTCTTC. Protein product: CATSRGLGVYTEQFF.

This clonotype was counted only a few times. The chain has TRBV27 and TRBJ1-2; no clear D. Germline assignment: CDR1 MNHEY and CDR2 SMNVEV (reference sequence). V lost 6 bases, J lost 5 bases, and 19 bases lay in between. The CDR3 length is 15 residues. The CDR3 region has the DNA TGTGCCAGCAGGAGAGAAAACAAGAGCGTTTATGGCTACACCTTC. As protein: CASRRENKSVYGYTF.

This clonotype showed up just a few times. The rearrangement uses TRBV28 and TRBJ1-2; unclear D gene. The V gene lost 5 bases and the J gene lost 8 bases, with 12 bases spanning the gap. The CDR3 runs 12 residues. Germline lookup yields CDR1 MDHEN and CDR2 SYDVKM. CDR3 nucleotide sequence: TGTGCCAGCAGTCGGGAGGGTATGGGCTACACCTTC. Its protein product is CASSREGMGYTF.

The V gene is TRBV20-1, the J gene TRBJ1-4; a possible D gene is TRBD1 (5 bases). This CDR3 contains 12 residues. Between the trimmed V and J ends, which lost 6 bases and 2 bases, there was a span of 7 bases. Germline-derived CDR1 and CDR2 are DFQATT and SNEGSKA (reference sequence). CDR3 nucleotides: TGCAGTGCGGCAGGGACTAATGAAAAACTGTTTTTT. It translates to CSAAGTNEKLFF.

The rearrangement uses TRBV7-2 and TRBJ2-1; 13 nucleotides line up with TRBD2. V was clipped by 5 bases and J by 3 bases; unmatched bases: 4. The CDR3 consists of 16 residues. Germline V gives CDR1 SGHTA, CDR2 FQGNSA. In nucleotides, the CDR3 is TGTGCCAGCAGCGTAACTAGCGGGGGGGGCTACAATGAGCAGTTCTTC. Amino acid sequence: CASSVTSGGGYNEQFF.

The genes are TRBV5-1 and TRBJ2-3, with 8 positions matching TRBD1. The length of the CDR3 is 14 residues. Germline CDR1 and CDR2: SGHRS and YFSETQ. V was clipped by 4 bases and J by 4 bases; unmatched bases: 5. CDR3 residues: CASSKGQGADTQYF. CDR3 sequence (DNA): TGCGCCAGCAGCAAAGGACAGGGCGCAGATACGCAGTATTTT.

As regards this clonotype: Mismatch with germline at one junction end may stem from a read error. V usage is TRBV5-1 and J usage is TRBJ1-5; tentative D call: TRBD1 (5 bases). The length of the CDR3 is 14 residues. Germline V CDR1 and CDR2: SGHRS, YFSETQ. The CDR3 region has the DNA TGCGGCAGCAGCTTGGCAACGGGGGAGCAGCCCCAGCATTTT. This codes for CGSSLATGEQPQHF.

This clonotype was detected once. The chain combines TRBV7-2 with TRBJ2-4; the match to TRBD1 covers 7 bases. Germline V gene lookup returns CDR1 SGHTA and CDR2 FQGNSA. The J segment lost 8 bases and the V segment lost 5 bases, leaving 9 bases of the junction unmatched. This CDR3 contains 14 residues. This chain's CDR3 is CASSPARGLDIQYF. CDR3 nucleotides: TGTGCCAGCAGCCCCGCAAGGGGGCTTGACATTCAGTACTTC. The full variable domain, rest sourced from reference TRBV7-2 and TRBJ2-4, is GAGVSQSPSNKVTEKGKDVELRCDPISGHTALYWYRQSLGQGLEFLIYFQGNSAPDKSGLPSDRFSAERTGGSVSTLTIQRTQQEDSAVYLCASSPARGLDIQYFGAGTRLSVL.

This clonotype has just a few counts. The CDR3 sequence: CSARVPSGGNIQYF. CDR3 coding DNA: TGCAGTGCTAGAGTCCCTAGCGGGGGAAACATTCAGTACTTC. The chain links TRBV20-1 to TRBJ2-4; 10 bases align to TRBD2. Germline V gene sequence: CDR1 DFQATT, CDR2 SNEGSKA (reference sequence). The CDR3 extends over 14 amino acids. Losses at the gene ends were 1 base for V and 6 bases for J; bases not matched to a gene: 3.

The rearrangement joins TRBV4-3 to TRBJ1-2, with D maybe TRBD1 (5 bases). This CDR3 is built from 13 residues. V dropped 0 bases and J dropped 11 bases, with 13 bases sitting between them. Germline-derived CDR1 and CDR2 are LGHNA and YSLEER. The CDR3 DNA is TGCGCCAGCAGCCAAGATAGGGACGGACGATACACCTTC. It yields the protein CASSQDRDGRYTF.

The rearrangement joins TRBV12-3 or TRBV12-4 to TRBJ2-2; D is tentatively TRBD1 or TRBD2 (5 bases each). There are 15 residues in the CDR3. The V end lost 7 bases, the J end lost 6 bases, and 18 bases lay between the germline ends. CDR3 in DNA: TGTGCCAGCATTCCCGGGACCCGAGGGGCCGGGGAGCTGTTTTTT. Translating it yields CASIPGTRGAGELFF.

This clonotype has ten or more counts. This chain joins TRBV5-1 and TRBJ2-5, with a possible D match to TRBD1 (5 bases). Deletions cut 0 bases from V and 5 bases from J, with 5 bases between. Germline V lookup: CDR1 SGHRS, CDR2 YFSETQ. The CDR3 has 12 amino acids. The chain's CDR3 is CASSLEGETQYF. The CDR3 nucleotides read TGCGCCAGCAGCTTGGAGGGGGAGACCCAGTACTTC.

This clonotype was counted only a few times. The J gene is TRBJ2-3, the V gene TRBV4-3, with 7 bases lining up with TRBD2. CDR3 size: 16 residues. Losses at the gene ends were 3 bases for V and 0 bases for J; bases not matched to a gene: 6. Germline CDR1 LGHNA, CDR2 YSLEER. CDR3 protein: CASSHRLAPSTDTQYF. In nucleotides, the CDR3 is TGCGCCAGCAGCCACAGACTAGCCCCAAGCACAGATACGCAGTATTTT.

This sequence joins TRBV6-1 and TRBJ2-5; possibly TRBD1 for D (6 bases). Deletions cut 7 bases from V and 1 base from J, with 16 bases between. This CDR3 is built from 15 residues. Per germline, CDR1 MNHNS and CDR2 SASEGT. CDR3 in amino acids: CASNPIVGAQETQYF. CDR3 in DNA: TGTGCCAGCAACCCCATCGTGGGGGCCCAAGAGACCCAGTACTTC.

The chain is built from TRBV7-9 and TRBJ2-5, with 7 bases fitting TRBD2. Unmatched junction bases numbered 5, after V lost 1 base and J lost 6 bases. Germline CDR1 and CDR2: SEHNR and FQNEAQ (reference sequence). CDR3 length: 14 residues. The DNA of the CDR3 is TGTGCCAGCAGCTTAGTCGGGGGGATTCAGACCCAGTACTTC. As protein: CASSLVGGIQTQYF.